This entry is about one T cell receptor (beta chain). Antigen: not known. This specimen includes other DNA sequences encoding the same CDR3. PCR involved 60 Vbeta and 13 Jbeta primers. Using immunoSEQ multiplex PCR, the repertoire was profiled, and TCRdb retains in-frame clones only, with some absent. The data show fewer than 250,000 clones, with about 74% seen just once and about 16% held by the top ten. The data belong to a study of cytomegalovirus exposure and HLA in healthy donors. General study findings and limits: Three CMV-associated chains proved CMV antigen-specific in vitro. Researchers counted over 150 TCR beta chains as cytomegalovirus-associated. The likely origin of a cluster of highly shared sequence variants was a sequencing artifact.

The CDR3 runs to 16 residues. Between the trimmed V and J ends, which lost 4 bases and 6 bases, there was a span of 21 bases. Germline values: CDR1 SGHTA, CDR2 FQGNSA. The sequenced sample consisted of PBMCs. The chain couples TRBV7-2 to TRBJ1-2; no definite D call. This clonotype originated in a man aged 35-49 years in good health and CMV-seronegative. The chain's CDR3 is CASSSGEGSYSDGYTF. The CDR3 bases are TGTGCCAGCAGCTCGGGAGAGGGATCCTATAGCGATGGCTACACCTTC.